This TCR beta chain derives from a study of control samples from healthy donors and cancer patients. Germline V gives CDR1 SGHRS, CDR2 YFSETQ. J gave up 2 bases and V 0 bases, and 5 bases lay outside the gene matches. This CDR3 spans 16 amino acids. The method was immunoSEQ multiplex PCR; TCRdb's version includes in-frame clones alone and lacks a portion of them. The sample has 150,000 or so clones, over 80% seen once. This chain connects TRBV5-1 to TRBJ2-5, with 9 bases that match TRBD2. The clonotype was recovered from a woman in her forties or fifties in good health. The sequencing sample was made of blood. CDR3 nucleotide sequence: TGCGCCAGCAGCTTGGCGGTAGCGGGGGATCAAGAGACCCAGTACTTC. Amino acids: CASSLAVAGDQETQYF.